A single sample is the source of the 20 T cell receptor beta chains below, sequenced in a study of T cells in Graves' hyperthyroidism and ophthalmopathy (dated by TCRdb to between 2018 and 2021). The library came from multiplex PCR. This sample was sequenced with an Illumina HiSeq 2000. Amplification of TCR beta CDR3 regions was carried out from RNA transcripts. A first-round RT-PCR of the TCR CDR3 used the HTBI primer set with the Qiagen OneStep RT-PCR kit. TCRdb redid the processing of the public reads, applying fastp at Q25 and MiXCR, and retained in-frame beta chains. Each record represents a unique CDR3 protein, reported with the most common genes and DNA among its rows. The sample table shows approximately 380,000 distinct CDR3 sequences, and about 19% are seen once. 3% to 4% of the sample is held by the ten biggest clonotypes. The sample comprised blood. These receptors all come from a young woman with Graves' hyperthyroidism.

The chain combines TRBV6-1 with TRBJ2-5, with 7 bases fitting TRBD1. Trimming removed 7 bases from V and 4 bases from J; junction bases left unmatched: 12. This CDR3 is built from 15 residues. The germline CDR1 and CDR2 sequences are MNHNS and SASEGT. The CDR3 bases are TGTGCCAGCATGATGGACAGGAGTTATGGAGAGACCCAGTACTTC. It specifies CASMMDRSYGETQYF.

This clonotype has a handful of counts. This chain's CDR3 is CSVAVGSGIYGELFF. The CDR3 DNA is TGCAGCGTTGCGGTAGGATCGGGAATATACGGGGAGCTGTTTTTT. The rearrangement joins TRBV29-1 to TRBJ2-2; D may be TRBD2 (5 bases). Trimming left V 4 bases short and J 7 bases short, with 19 bases between. CDR1 SQVTM and CDR2 ANQGSEA come from the germline V gene. CDR3 size: 15 residues.

There are many counts of this clonotype. The chain uses TRBV6-5 and TRBJ1-1; 7 nucleotides line up with TRBD1. This CDR3 has 14 residues. Germline loops: CDR1 MNHEY, CDR2 SVGAGI. Germline trimming cut 6 bases from V and 5 bases from J; bases unmatched to any gene: 9. The CDR3 region is CASSRRGQATEAFF. The CDR3 nucleotides are TGTGCCAGCAGCCGCCGAGGACAGGCGACTGAAGCTTTCTTT.

This chain uses TRBV28 with TRBJ2-7; 8 bases map to TRBD2. From germline, CDR1 is MDHEN and CDR2 SYDVKM. Trimming removed 6 bases from V and 9 bases from J; junction bases left unmatched: 13. This CDR3 spans 14 amino acids. CDR3 nucleotides: TGTGCCAGCAGCTCGGGAGGGACCCGTAAGGGGCAGTACTTC. Its protein product is CASSSGGTRKGQYF.

This clonotype showed up just a few times. DNA for the CDR3: TGTGCCAGCAGTGAATTACCCACGCCAGGGCGGCTCCAAGAGACCCAGTACTTC. Protein product: CASSELPTPGRLQETQYF. This chain joins TRBV25-1 and TRBJ2-5, with a weak D call TRBD1 (5 bases). Per germline, CDR1 MGHDK and CDR2 SYGVNS. The CDR3 is made up of 18 amino acids. The V end was cut by 1 base, the J end by 1 base, with 19 bases between.

This clonotype was observed at least ten times. This rearrangement joins TRBV6-5 to TRBJ2-7, with TRBD2 matching over 9 bases. V gave up 2 bases and J gave up 6 bases; unmatched junction bases: 8. The CDR3 loop spans 15 amino acids. Germline V gene sequence: CDR1 MNHEY, CDR2 SVGAGI. The CDR3 here is CASSYLGLALGEQYF. CDR3 nucleotides: TGTGCCAGCAGTTACCTGGGACTAGCTCTTGGCGAGCAGTACTTC.

This clonotype has ten or more counts. The chain couples TRBV28 to TRBJ1-1; D is unclear. Germline values: CDR1 MDHEN, CDR2 SYDVKM. The CDR3 has 14 residues. The V end was cut by 6 bases, the J end by 1 base, with 12 bases between. DNA of the CDR3: TGTGCCAGCAGAGGCACATTATCGAACACTGAAGCTTTCTTT. Protein product: CASRGTLSNTEAFF.

This clonotype was counted at least ten times. V and J are TRBV27 and TRBJ1-2; no firm D call. V was clipped by 4 bases and J by 5 bases, with 14 bases between them. The CDR3 is made up of 14 amino acids. Germline V gene lookup returns CDR1 MNHEY and CDR2 SMNVEV (reference sequence). In DNA form, the CDR3 reads TGTGCCAGCAGTTCTGGGCAGAACCTGTATGGCTACACCTTC. It codes for CASSSGQNLYGYTF.

At least ten counts were recorded for this clonotype. This chain connects TRBV15 to TRBJ2-7; TRBD1 matches 8 bases. J gave up 4 bases and V 2 bases, and 10 bases lay outside the gene matches. Germline CDR1 reads LNHNV; CDR2 reads YYDKDF (reference sequence). This CDR3 comprises 16 residues. The CDR3 loop reads CATSRRRDRSPYEQYF. CDR3 DNA: TGTGCCACCAGCAGAAGACGGGACAGGTCCCCTTACGAGCAGTACTTC.

This clonotype was seen many times. The chain employs TRBV28 and TRBJ2-6; a possible D gene is TRBD1 (5 bases). The CDR3 is 16 residues long. Looked up from germline, CDR1 is MDHEN and CDR2 is SYDVKM. The V end lost 2 bases, the J end lost 0 bases, and 8 bases lay between the germline ends. The CDR3 here is CASSLLRGSGANVLTF. In DNA form, the CDR3 reads TGTGCCAGCAGTTTACTTAGGGGCTCTGGGGCCAACGTCCTGACTTTC.

This clonotype was seen repeatedly, ten times or more. The V call is TRBV3-1, the J call TRBJ2-5; 9 bases are shared with TRBD2. CDR1 is LGHDT and CDR2 is YNNKEL in the germline V gene (reference sequence). V was pared by 0 bases and J by 3 bases, with 5 bases of the junction left unmatched. This CDR3 contains 16 residues. CDR3 nucleotides: TGTGCCAGCAGCCAAGACTGGGCTAGCGGGGAAGAGACCCAGTACTTC. This gives the protein CASSQDWASGEETQYF.

There are a few counts of this clonotype. A much larger clonotype is one base distant, so this may be a read error. This chain links TRBV12-3 or TRBV12-4 with TRBJ2-2; 8 bases map to TRBD2. This CDR3 contains 14 residues. CDR3 nucleotides: TGTGCCAGCAGCCGCGGCGGGGGGACCGGGGAGCTGTGTTTT. Translated: CASSRGGGTGELCF.

This clonotype was counted at least ten times. The gene calls are TRBV5-6 and TRBJ2-7; D is unresolved. Trimming removed 1 base at V and 5 bases at J, with 19 bases between. The length of the CDR3 is 16 residues. Germline V lookup: CDR1 SGHDT, CDR2 YYEEEE. The CDR3 region has the DNA TGTGCCAGCAGCTTGTTTGTTACAACCTTAAACGACGAGCAGTACTTC. Protein: CASSLFVTTLNDEQYF.

This clonotype was observed at least ten times. The rearrangement uses TRBV6-1 and TRBJ2-2; D gene unclear. Germline lookup yields CDR1 MNHNS and CDR2 SASEGT. Trimming stripped 3 bases from V and 5 bases from J, with 7 bases between. The CDR3 is made up of 13 amino acids. Here the CDR3 DNA reads TGTGCCAGCAGTGACGCCCTAACCGGGGAGCTGTTTTTT. Translating gives CASSDALTGELFF.

This clonotype was recorded at least ten times. The chain couples TRBV20-1 to TRBJ2-5; the D is unclear. Germline V gives CDR1 DFQATT, CDR2 SNEGSKA (reference sequence). V was trimmed by 7 bases and J by 5 bases, leaving 20 bases between them. This CDR3 has 14 residues. The CDR3 protein is CSVTTGQVGETQYF. The CDR3 nucleotides read TGCAGTGTCACGACGGGCCAGGTCGGGGAGACCCAGTACTTC.

In this sample, this clonotype turned up many times. This clone may be a read error of a much larger clone one base away. The rearrangement links TRBV7-8 to TRBJ2-5; 10 nucleotides agree with TRBD2. CDR1 and CDR2 (germline): SGHVS, FQNEAQ. The CDR3 sequence is 15 residues long. J lost 0 bases, V lost 3 bases, and 1 base had no gene match. CDR3 coding DNA: TGTGCCAGCAGCTTTAGCGGGGGGCACCAAGAGACCCAGTACTTC. It codes for CASSFSGGHQETQYF. The whole variable domain, remainder taken from reference TRBV7-8 and TRBJ2-5, is GAGVSQSPRYKVAKRGQDVALRCDPISGHVSLFWYQQALGQGPEFLTYFQNEAQLDKSGLPSDRFFAERPEGSVSTLKIQRTQQEDSAVYLCASSFSGGHQETQYFGPGTRLLVL.

In this sample, this clonotype turned up many times. This chain joins TRBV5-1 and TRBJ2-6; D is uncertain. This CDR3 region has 15 residues. Trimming removed 4 bases from V and 0 bases from J, with 8 bases in between. Germline CDR1 is SGHRS and CDR2 is YFSETQ. The CDR3 nucleotides are TGCGCCAGCAGCAGTCCCTCCTCTGGGGCCAACGTCCTGACTTTC. Translation: CASSSPSSGANVLTF.

This clonotype appeared many times. The chain is built from TRBV24-1 and TRBJ1-2, with TRBD1 identical over 7 bases. Germline loops: CDR1 KGHDR, CDR2 SFDVKD. V was pared by 4 bases and J by 5 bases, with 6 bases of the junction left unmatched. This CDR3 region has 14 residues. The CDR3, as DNA: TGTGCCACCAGTGACGCAGGGGGGGAGTATGGCTACACCTTC. Translation gives CATSDAGGEYGYTF.

This clonotype was picked up many times. This rearrangement joins TRBV27 to TRBJ2-7; D possibly corresponds to TRBD2 (7 bases). V was pared by 4 bases and J by 7 bases, with 14 bases between. CDR3 size: 13 residues. Germline values: CDR1 MNHEY, CDR2 SMNVEV (reference sequence). CDR3 region: CASSSFRGGEQYF. CDR3 DNA sequence: TGTGCCAGCAGTTCCTTCAGGGGAGGGGAGCAGTACTTC.

Details on this clonotype: In this CDR3 the conserved last residue, phenylalanine or tryptophan, is missing, so a read error is likely. The chain combines TRBV29-1 with TRBJ2-7, with 10 positions matching TRBD1. This CDR3 is 16 amino acids long. CDR1 SQVTM and CDR2 ANQGSEA come from the germline V gene. V was pared by 2 bases and J by 4 bases, with 11 bases of the junction left unmatched. In nucleotides, the CDR3 is TGCAGCGTTGAAAAAATAGGGACAGGGGCTTCTTACGAGCAGTACTTG. It specifies CSVEKIGTGASYEQYL.